The rows below give T cell receptor beta chains drawn from one sample of a study of regulatory T cells in long-lasting Graves disease. TCRdb analysed the multiplex PCR reads with MiXCR anew, one entry per CDR3 protein. The repertoire holds 300,000 to 400,000 distinct CDR3 sequences, with 15% to 18% as singletons. The sequences come from peripheral blood mononuclear cells (PBMCs), collected at new diagnosis, from a patient treated with antithyroid drugs. The receptors shown here come from a female donor with Graves disease. Each CDR3 is given without its conserved first and last residue. The order of the fields is J gene, V gene, CDR3 protein.

TRBJ2-5,TRBV4-1,ASSQESGGAETQY
TRBJ2-7,TRBV3-1,ASSQDGDLTYEQY
TRBJ1-5,TRBV6-2/TRBV6-3,ASTRAEYSNQPQH
TRBJ1-2,TRBV19,ASSRKDVRYGYT
TRBJ2-2,TRBV6-9,ASSYSARDSNTGELF
TRBJ2-7,TRBV5-1,VSSSGTGGGEQY
TRBJ1-4,TRBV27,ASSLRRQAGEKLF
TRBJ1-2,TRBV25-1,ASSGPQRGWYGYT
TRBJ1-1,TRBV15,ATSNPAGWDTEAF
TRBJ1-3,TRBV12-3/TRBV12-4,ASDRAGNTIY
TRBJ2-2,TRBV28,ASSLYGETGELF
TRBJ1-2,TRBV29-1,SVEGGVGQGIDYT
TRBJ1-2,TRBV5-5,ASSAHSGTANYGYT
TRBJ1-5,TRBV20-1,SARDRQADNQPQH
TRBJ1-2,TRBV27,ASSSRRANYGYT
TRBJ1-3,TRBV2,ASRSQGNAGNTIY
TRBJ2-5,TRBV19,ASSAVSQETQY
TRBJ1-5,TRBV5-5,ASSLAGQGSGQPQH
TRBJ2-1,TRBV7-2,ASSPRTRTYNEQF
TRBJ2-3,TRBV6-2/TRBV6-3,ASSNMPGTSGIYTDTQY
TRBJ2-7,TRBV5-6,ASSFLGAPYEQY
TRBJ2-1,TRBV18,ASSLTIQTGNEQF
TRBJ2-1,TRBV18,ASSPRAGLDYNEQF
TRBJ2-2,TRBV18,ASSPTTGNTGELF
TRBJ2-3,TRBV5-5,ASSWDRRLAGDTQY
TRBJ2-5,TRBV6-1,ASLPGHLETQY
TRBJ2-1,TRBV12-3/TRBV12-4,ASRNRGNEQF
TRBJ1-1,TRBV5-1,ASSPNLNTEAF
TRBJ1-1,TRBV3-1,ASSPGQGLGEAF
TRBJ1-1,TRBV27,ASGTNTEAF
TRBJ1-4,TRBV18,ASSSRGQGAEKLF
TRBJ2-5,TRBV29-1,SVEPIAGKAQETQY
TRBJ1-2,TRBV12-3/TRBV12-4,ASIGGGYGYT
TRBJ1-4,TRBV25-1,ASLDRGREKLF
TRBJ1-1,TRBV3-1,ASSSSQGGNTEAF
TRBJ1-5,TRBV7-9,ASSGHVDQPQH
TRBJ2-2,TRBV2,ASTTTGELF
TRBJ2-2,TRBV2,ASTSKGDGELF
TRBJ1-1,TRBV5-1,ASSLAPNSGDGPEAF
TRBJ2-1,TRBV7-2,ASSLSAGGMYEQF
TRBJ1-1,TRBV3-1,ASSQMGAGMNTEAF
TRBJ2-7,TRBV20-1,SAPVGGSDREQY
TRBJ2-1,TRBV27,ASSFSGTYNEQF